Listed below are T cell receptor beta chains from one sample, sequenced in a study of cytomegalovirus exposure and HLA in healthy donors. Clones were read by immunoSEQ multiplex PCR, and TCRdb kept only the in-frame ones, dropping some. This table holds roughly 170,000 clones, 77% found once. The specimen sequenced was PBMCs. Receptors originate from a woman between 25 and 40 years old in good health and CMV-seropositive. Each CDR3 is given with its conserved first and last residue. D genes are given only for firm matches. Size is stated for part of the rows, as once, few or many counts, or as a class when the clone is expanded.

D gene | clone size | J gene | V gene | CDR3 DNA | CDR3 protein
TRBD1 | NA | TRBJ2-7 | TRBV25-1 | TGTGCCAGCAGTGATGGACAGGGTTTCTACGAGCAGTACTTC | CASSDGQGFYEQYF
TRBD2 | NA | TRBJ2-3 | TRBV5-1 | TGCGCCAGCAGCCCCCGAAGGGCGGGAGGGTTGACAGATACGCAGTATTTT | CASSPRRAGGLTDTQYF
NA | NA | TRBJ1-1 | TRBV5-1 | TGCGCCAGCAGCTTGGACAGGGTAGTGGGGAACACTGAAGCTTTCTTT | CASSLDRVVGNTEAFF
NA | NA | TRBJ2-7 | TRBV4-1 | TGCGCCAGCAGCCAGGTGAGCGGGTCGACCTACGAGCAGTACTTC | CASSQVSGSTYEQYF
NA | NA | TRBJ1-4 | TRBV30 | TGTGCCTGGAGTGCTCAAGGAGGTGAAAAACTGTTTTTT | CAWSAQGGEKLFF
TRBD1 | few | TRBJ2-3 | TRBV28 | TGTGCCAGCAGACAGGGCTATCAGGGGGCAGGAGATACGCAGTATTTT | CASRQGYQGAGDTQYF
NA | NA | TRBJ2-6 | TRBV7-2 | TGTGCCAGCAGCCTGAGATTAAGTTCTGGGGCCAACGTCCTGACTTTC | CASSLRLSSGANVLTF
NA | NA | TRBJ2-2 | TRBV11-3 | TGTGCCAGCAGCTTAGAACAGAACACCGGGGAGCTGTTTTTT | CASSLEQNTGELFF
TRBD2 | NA | TRBJ2-2 | TRBV27 | TGTGCCAGCACCATAGGACTAGCGGGATTAAACACCGGGGAGCTGTTTTTT | CASTIGLAGLNTGELFF
TRBD2 | NA | TRBJ2-7 | TRBV29-1 | TGCAGCGTTGAAGGGACTAGTTCAACCGAGCAGTACTTC | CSVEGTSSTEQYF
NA | many | TRBJ2-7 | TRBV6-6 | TGTGCCAGCAGCCGTCGGGACAAGCAGTACTTC | CASSRRDKQYF
NA | NA | TRBJ2-3 | TRBV11-3 | TGTGCCAGCAGCTTCCGGGGATCTAGCACAGATACGCAGTATTTT | CASSFRGSSTDTQYF
TRBD1 | NA | TRBJ2-5 | TRBV6-5 | TGTGCCAGCAGCTTCGGACAGGGAGTGGGGGGGACCCAGTACTTC | CASSFGQGVGGTQYF
NA | NA | TRBJ2-5 | TRBV6-5 | TGTGCCAGCAGTTACGGGGCTAGGGTCCAGACCCAGTACTTC | CASSYGARVQTQYF
NA | few | TRBJ2-5 | TRBV11-3 | TGTGCCAGCAGCCGGGAAGGGGGAGAGACCCAGTACTTC | CASSREGGETQYF
NA | NA | TRBJ2-2 | TRBV7-6 | TGTGCCAGCAGCTCCCCGTGGGGGCAGACCGGGGAGCTGTTTTTT | CASSSPWGQTGELFF
NA | few | TRBJ2-7 | TRBV6-6 | TGTGCCAGCAGGAAGGACAGAACACTCTACGAGCAGTACTTC | CASRKDRTLYEQYF
TRBD2 | NA | TRBJ2-1 | TRBV7-3 | TGTGCCAGCAGCCCTCTAGCGGCCCTAACCTACAATGAGCAGTTCTTC | CASSPLAALTYNEQFF
NA | NA | TRBJ2-7 | TRBV7-2 | TGTGCCAGCTCCTGGGGCCCCTACGAGCAGTACTTC | CASSWGPYEQYF
NA | NA | TRBJ1-4 | TRBV5-1 | TGCGCCAGCAGCTTGGAGGGTAGCGAGGGCGAAAAACTGTTTTTT | CASSLEGSEGEKLFF
NA | NA | TRBJ1-1 | TRBV19 | TGTGCCAGTAGTATCGATACTGACACTGAAGCTTTCTTT | CASSIDTDTEAFF
NA | NA | TRBJ2-7 | TRBV28 | TGTGCCAGCAGTTTATGGGCAGGGAAATACGAGCAGTACTTC | CASSLWAGKYEQYF
TRBD1 | NA | TRBJ2-5 | TRBV10-1 | TGCGCCAGCAGTGAAAGTCGGACAGGGGGCGCCTCCCGGCAAGAGACCCAGTACTTC | CASSESRTGGASRQETQYF
TRBD1 | NA | TRBJ2-5 | TRBV10-3 | TGTGCCATCAGTCAGTCAGGGGGCCCCCTTCGGGAGACCCAGTACTTC | CAISQSGGPLRETQYF
TRBD1 | few | TRBJ2-7 | TRBV19 | TGTGCCAGTAGTATCGGCGGCTGGGACAGGGCACACGAGCAGTACTTC | CASSIGGWDRAHEQYF
TRBD1 | NA | TRBJ1-1 | TRBV19 | TGTGCCAGTAGTCAACGTCCGGGACAGGGCATGGGAACTGAAGCTTTCTTT | CASSQRPGQGMGTEAFF